The 28 T cell receptor beta chains below were found in one sample sequenced in a study of OX40 agonist ivuxolimab in advanced cancers. Some clones are missing from TCRdb's copy, which holds only in-frame ones; the method was immunoSEQ multiplex PCR. The sample includes tens of thousands of clones, around 87% seen only once; the top ten take about 1.2%. The sequenced sample was CD4+ or CD8+ T cells sorted from blood, obtained in a trial of the OX40 agonist ivuxolimab. The source is an adult with an advanced solid tumor such as melanoma, head and neck, liver or kidney cancer.

J is TRBJ1-5 and V is TRBV5-8, with TRBD1 as a possible D gene (5 bases). The CDR3 totals 16 residues. V lost 0 bases and J lost 0, with 10 bases in between. Per germline, CDR1 SGHTS and CDR2 YDEGEE. Written as DNA, the CDR3 is TGTGCCAGCAGCTTGGAGGCAGGGACTAGCAATCAGCCCCAGCATTTT. This translates into CASSLEAGTSNQPQHF.

The chain recombines TRBV5-1 with TRBJ2-1; D gene ambiguous. The CDR3 has 14 amino acids. Germline V gene sequence: CDR1 SGHRS, CDR2 YFSETQ. Between the trimmed V and J ends, which lost 0 bases and 3 bases, there was a span of 7 bases. CDR3 region: CASSLEGNYNEQFF. The CDR3, as DNA: TGCGCCAGCAGCTTGGAGGGAAACTACAATGAGCAGTTCTTC.

V is TRBV9 and J is TRBJ2-1; TRBD2 might be the D (6 bases). V gave up 0 bases and J gave up 11 bases, with 12 bases separating them. CDR1 is SGDLS, CDR2 YYNGEE, per germline. This CDR3 is built from 13 residues. The CDR3 spells CASSVAVGTQQFF. CDR3 coding DNA: TGTGCCAGCAGCGTAGCAGTAGGGACTCAGCAGTTCTTC.

This clone is medium-sized in the sample. The rearrangement links TRBV6-1 to TRBJ1-6; D remains unclear. The length of the CDR3 is 15 residues. CDR1 is MNHNS, CDR2 SASEGT, per germline. The V end was cut by 6 bases, the J end by 0 bases, with 9 bases between. CDR3 DNA: TGTGCCAGCAGGGACTACAGCTCCTATAATTCACCCCTCCACTTT. Protein sequence: CASRDYSSYNSPLHF.

V is TRBV7-2 and J is TRBJ1-1, with 8 bases identical to TRBD1. CDR1 and CDR2 (germline): SGHTA, FQGNSA. V lost 4 bases and J lost 0; bases outside the gene matches: 7. This CDR3 contains 16 residues. DNA of the CDR3: TGTGCCAGCAGCTCCGGGACAGGCCTCATGAACACTGAAGCTTTCTTT. Its protein product is CASSSGTGLMNTEAFF.

This chain connects TRBV2 to TRBJ1-1; unclear D gene. Trimming took 3 bases from V and 3 from J, leaving 8 bases between them. Looked up from germline, CDR1 is SNHLY and CDR2 is FYNNEI. The CDR3 covers 13 residues. The CDR3 protein is CASSDEGDTEAFF. The CDR3 coding sequence is TGTGCCAGCAGTGACGAGGGAGACACTGAAGCTTTCTTT.

This sequence joins TRBV14 and TRBJ1-2; TRBD1 aligns across 8 bases. Germline V gene sequence: CDR1 SGHDN, CDR2 FVKESK. The CDR3 runs 14 residues. The junction had 11 bases not matched to a gene; V was cut back by 6 bases and J by 8 bases. The CDR3 region is CASSPWTGIGGYTF. The CDR3 DNA sequence: TGTGCCAGCAGTCCCTGGACAGGGATTGGGGGCTACACCTTC.

To note about this clone: Other DNA sequences in the same sample also yield this CDR3. The chain uses TRBV6-1 and TRBJ1-3; D possibly corresponds to TRBD1 (5 bases). From germline, CDR1 is MNHNS and CDR2 SASEGT. V shed 3 bases and J shed 0 bases, with 9 bases lying between them. This CDR3 has 15 amino acids. Written as DNA, the CDR3 is TGTGCCAGCAGTGACCGGGGGGGCTCTGGAAACACCATATATTTT. This sequence encodes CASSDRGGSGNTIYF.

The chain links TRBV7-9 to TRBJ2-3, with TRBD1 identical over 8 bases. Germline lookup yields CDR1 SEHNR and CDR2 FQNEAQ (reference sequence). The CDR3 extends over 14 amino acids. The V gene end was trimmed by 7 bases and the J gene end by 8 bases; junction bases not matched to a gene: 11. As DNA, the CDR3 is TGTGCCAGCACCAAACAGGGGGACGAGGGTACGCAGTATTTT. It encodes CASTKQGDEGTQYF.

The V call is TRBV18, the J call TRBJ1-2; 9 bases map to TRBD1. Germline values: CDR1 KGHSH, CDR2 LQKENI. V was clipped by 2 bases and J by 0 bases; unmatched bases: 13. CDR3 length: 19 amino acids. CDR3 sequence: CASSPTQTGGSPSNYGYTF. The CDR3 nucleotides read TGTGCCAGCTCACCAACCCAGACAGGGGGTTCCCCCTCTAACTATGGCTACACCTTC.

This clone was seen only once. This rearrangement joins TRBV7-8 to TRBJ1-5, with D unclear. The CDR3 runs to 15 residues. Germline V gene lookup returns CDR1 SGHVS and CDR2 FQNEAQ. Trimming took 1 base from V and 0 from J, leaving 7 bases between them. The chain's CDR3 is CASSLEELSNQPQHF. The CDR3 nucleotides are TGTGCCAGCAGCTTAGAGGAGCTTAGCAATCAGCCCCAGCATTTT.

The chain links TRBV6-1 to TRBJ1-5; perhaps TRBD1 as D (5 bases). The CDR3 covers 13 residues. Deletions cut 2 bases from V and 7 bases from J, with 9 bases between. Germline CDR1 MNHNS, CDR2 SASEGT. This CDR3 is CASSELGQQPQHF. For the CDR3, the DNA is TGTGCCAGCAGTGAACTAGGACAACAGCCCCAGCATTTT.

By sample fraction, this clone is medium-sized (0.01 to 0.1%). This sequence joins TRBV2 and TRBJ1-2; TRBD1 aligns across 9 bases. V lost 6 bases to trimming and J lost 5 bases; unmatched junction nucleotides: 7. The germline V gene encodes CDR1 SNHLY and CDR2 FYNNEI. The CDR3 covers 14 residues. The CDR3 loop is CASSPDRGRYGYTF. DNA of the CDR3: TGTGCCAGCAGCCCGGACAGGGGTCGGTATGGCTACACCTTC.

This CDR3 is CSVVMSGTPNYGYTF. The CDR3 DNA reads as TGCAGCGTTGTTATGTCCGGGACCCCTAACTATGGCTACACCTTC. The J gene is TRBJ1-2, the V gene TRBV29-1, with D possibly matching TRBD1 (5 bases). The germline V gene encodes CDR1 SQVTM and CDR2 ANQGSEA. This CDR3 is 15 amino acids long. Trimming pared 4 bases from V and 0 bases from J, leaving 15 bases between.

The chain uses TRBV15 and TRBJ2-1, with TRBD1 matching 8 bases. The junction had 7 bases not matched to a gene; V was cut back by 9 bases and J by 3 bases. From germline, CDR1 is LNHNV and CDR2 YYDKDF (reference sequence). The CDR3 has 14 residues. This CDR3 reads CATKGTGGYNEQFF. In DNA form, the CDR3 reads TGTGCCACTAAGGGCACAGGGGGCTACAATGAGCAGTTCTTC.

V is TRBV4-1 and J is TRBJ2-7; the D is unclear. V dropped 3 bases and J dropped 3 bases, with 9 bases sitting between them. Germline CDR1 is MGHRA and CDR2 is YSYEKL. The CDR3 length is 13 residues. CDR3 amino acids: CASSHTADYEQYF. For the CDR3, the DNA is TGCGCCAGCAGCCATACGGCCGACTACGAGCAGTACTTC.

The chain combines TRBV18 with TRBJ1-1, with a tentative D call TRBD1 (6 bases). The ends were cut back, 1 base at V and 6 bases at J, with 21 bases in the middle. Germline assignment: CDR1 KGHSH and CDR2 LQKENI. The CDR3 is 17 amino acids. The CDR3 coding sequence is TGTGCCAGCTCACCACGGGACACCGGGATCATCAGCTCTGAAGCTTTCTTT. It specifies CASSPRDTGIISSEAFF.

The chain uses TRBV9 and TRBJ1-4; TRBD1 agrees at 9 bases. Germline CDR1 is SGDLS and CDR2 is YYNGEE. The V and J ends lost 0 bases and 8 bases, in that order; junction bases with no gene match: 5. CDR3 length: 15 residues. The CDR3 region is CASSVGGQGAEKLFF. DNA for the CDR3: TGTGCCAGCAGCGTAGGGGGACAGGGAGCGGAAAAACTGTTTTTT.

This rearrangement joins TRBV7-8 to TRBJ1-1; TRBD1 matches at 9 bases. V gave up 4 bases and J gave up 3 bases; unmatched junction bases: 6. Germline-derived CDR1 and CDR2 are SGHVS and FQNEAQ. The CDR3 spans 15 residues. The chain's CDR3 is CASSSGQGGYTEAFF. The CDR3 coding sequence is TGTGCCAGCAGCTCGGGACAGGGAGGATACACTGAAGCTTTCTTT.

The chain employs TRBV6-1 and TRBJ2-3; 7 positions match TRBD2. Germline CDR1 is MNHNS and CDR2 is SASEGT. The ends lost 6 bases at V and 2 bases at J; junction bases unmatched: 8. This CDR3 spans 15 amino acids. CDR3: CASRLWGGNTDTQYF. The CDR3 DNA reads as TGTGCCAGCAGGTTATGGGGGGGAAACACAGATACGCAGTATTTT.

The chain carries TRBV5-1 and TRBJ2-3; unclear D gene. The CDR3 runs to 14 residues. CDR1 is SGHRS, CDR2 YFSETQ, per germline. Trimming took 5 bases from V and 2 from J, leaving 12 bases between them. This CDR3 reads CASRPQTSTDTQYF. CDR3 DNA: TGCGCCAGCAGACCCCAGACCTCCACAGATACGCAGTATTTT.

The chain couples TRBV19 to TRBJ2-3; the match to TRBD2 covers 11 bases. The CDR3 runs 15 residues. J lost 6 bases, V lost 4 bases, and 6 bases had no gene match. Per the germline V gene, CDR1 is LNHDA and CDR2 is SQIVND (reference sequence). In DNA form, the CDR3 reads TGTGCCAGTAGTAGTAGCGGGGGGGCCGCGGATACGCAGTATTTT. As protein: CASSSSGGAADTQYF.

This chain links TRBV2 with TRBJ1-4; weak D call: TRBD1 (6 bases). Trimming pared 6 bases from V and 2 bases from J, leaving 13 bases between. This CDR3 contains 15 residues. The germline V gene encodes CDR1 SNHLY and CDR2 FYNNEI. For the CDR3, the DNA is TGTGCCAGCAGCCTAGGGGGGGCTACTAATGAAAAACTGTTTTTT. Protein product: CASSLGGATNEKLFF.

The chain is built from TRBV5-1 and TRBJ1-2, with D uncertain. This CDR3 is 12 amino acids long. Germline V gives CDR1 SGHRS, CDR2 YFSETQ. V lost 2 bases and J lost 0, with 2 bases in between. CDR3 in amino acids: CASSLSNYGYTF. The DNA for the CDR3 is TGCGCCAGCAGCTTATCTAACTATGGCTACACCTTC.

The gene calls are TRBV27 and TRBJ1-1; D gene ambiguous. In germline, CDR1 is MNHEY, CDR2 SMNVEV (reference sequence). Trimming left V 4 bases short and J 4 bases short, with 10 bases between. The CDR3 has 13 residues. CDR3 coding DNA: TGTGCCAGCAGTTCCACTCACTCCACTGAAGCTTTCTTT. The encoded protein is CASSSTHSTEAFF.

The V call is TRBV30, the J call TRBJ2-3; D gene unclear. Germline V gene data show CDR1 as GTSNPN and CDR2 as SVGIG (reference sequence). The CDR3 loop spans 11 amino acids. V dropped 2 bases and J dropped 5 bases, with 5 bases sitting between them. Written as DNA, the CDR3 is TGTGCCTGGAGTTCGGGAGATACGCAGTATTTT. Residues: CAWSSGDTQYF.

J is TRBJ1-4 and V is TRBV5-1; weak D call: TRBD1 (6 bases). The germline V gene encodes CDR1 SGHRS and CDR2 YFSETQ. Trimming pared 4 bases from V and 8 bases from J, leaving 15 bases between. The CDR3 length is 14 residues. CDR3 region: CASSRPGGREKLFF. The CDR3 DNA reads TGCGCCAGCAGCCGTCCCGGGGGGCGAGAAAAACTGTTTTTT.

This chain connects TRBV7-8 to TRBJ1-2, with TRBD1 matching over 8 bases. The V gene's germline CDR1 is SGHVS and CDR2 FQNEAQ. V lost 2 bases and J lost 0; bases outside the gene matches: 8. The CDR3 contains 17 residues. CDR3: CASSLRAGGRTNYGYTF. CDR3 in DNA: TGTGCCAGCAGCTTAAGGGCAGGGGGCCGGACTAACTATGGCTACACCTTC.